This T cell receptor (beta chain) came from a study of CXCR3-negative and CXCR3-positive naive CD8 T cells. About this clonotype: What it recognizes is unknown.

UMI-labeled 5' RACE TRB cDNA libraries were prepared from the cells. For each CDR3 protein, TCRdb gives one entry from its re-call of the 5' RACE reads, without DNA. The table for this sample gives around 140,000 distinct CDR3 sequences. Each CD8+ T cell subset was sorted in triplicate, a few hundred thousand cells each. Germline values: CDR1 MNHEY, CDR2 SVGEGT. CDR3 size: 13 residues. Study conclusions and caveats: Relative to memory CD8+ cells, whose diversity was much lower, both naive subsets had comparably high diversity.

This clonotype originated in a human donor in good health. Some clones in this sample may be carry-over from other donors' samples. The genes are TRBV6-2 or TRBV6-3 and TRBJ2-7. Material: naive CXCR3- CD8+ T cells from blood. Subset meaning: CD45RO-CCR7+CD27+CD95- naive CD8+ T cells lacking CXCR3 (TNR3-). The CDR3 is CASSYSTTYEQYF.